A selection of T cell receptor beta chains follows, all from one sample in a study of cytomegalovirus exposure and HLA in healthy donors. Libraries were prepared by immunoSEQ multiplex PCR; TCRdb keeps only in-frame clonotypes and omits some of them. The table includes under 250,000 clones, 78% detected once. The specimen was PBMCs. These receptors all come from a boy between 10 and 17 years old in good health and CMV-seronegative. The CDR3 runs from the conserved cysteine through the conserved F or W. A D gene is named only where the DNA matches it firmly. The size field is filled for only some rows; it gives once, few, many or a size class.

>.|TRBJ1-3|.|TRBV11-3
CASSHIRDSYSGNTIYF
TGTGCCAGCAGCCACATTCGCGACAGTTACTCTGGAAACACCATATATTTT
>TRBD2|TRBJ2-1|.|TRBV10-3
CAISSGRANEQFF
TGTGCCATCAGTAGCGGGAGGGCCAATGAGCAGTTCTTC
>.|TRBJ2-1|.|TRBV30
CAWGLAPPEQFF
TGTGCCTGGGGCCTAGCGCCACCCGAGCAGTTCTTC
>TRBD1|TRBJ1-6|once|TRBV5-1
CASSVLGQGKSSPLHF
TGCGCCAGCAGCGTTCTCGGACAGGGAAAATCCTCACCCCTCCACTTT
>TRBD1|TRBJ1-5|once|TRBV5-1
CASSLTGNQPQHF
TGTGCCAGCAGCTTGACAGGGAATCAGCCCCAGCATTTT
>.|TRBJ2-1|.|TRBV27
CASSLFPFPYNEQFF
TGTGCCAGCAGTTTATTCCCGTTCCCCTACAATGAGCAGTTCTTC
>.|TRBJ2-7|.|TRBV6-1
CASSEYGLSEQYF
TGTGCCAGCAGTGAATACGGTCTCTCCGAGCAGTACTTC
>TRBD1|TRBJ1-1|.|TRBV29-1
CSVERDRGYTEAFF
TGCAGCGTTGAAAGGGACAGGGGATACACTGAAGCTTTCTTT
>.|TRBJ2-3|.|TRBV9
CASSVALRRAESTDTQYF
TGTGCCAGCAGCGTAGCTTTGAGGCGGGCGGAAAGCACAGATACGCAGTATTTT
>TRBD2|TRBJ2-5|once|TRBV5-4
CASSETRGGETQYF
TGTGCCAGCAGCGAGACACGGGGGGGGGAGACCCAGTACTTC
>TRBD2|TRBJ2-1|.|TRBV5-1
CASTLNRDYPNEQFF
TGCGCCAGCACATTGAACCGGGACTACCCCAATGAGCAGTTCTTC
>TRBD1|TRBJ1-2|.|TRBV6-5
CASSYSRQGSWGYTF
TGTGCCAGCAGTTACTCGAGACAGGGTTCTTGGGGCTACACCTTC
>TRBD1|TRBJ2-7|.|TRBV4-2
CASRQEGTAFSYEQYF
TGTGCCAGCAGACAAGAAGGGACAGCTTTCTCCTACGAGCAGTACTTC
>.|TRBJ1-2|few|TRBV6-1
CASNTIYGYTF
TGTGCCAGCAACACTATCTATGGCTACACCTTC
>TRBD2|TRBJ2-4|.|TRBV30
CAWSVVWRGINIQYF
TGTGCCTGGAGTGTGGTATGGCGGGGGATAAACATTCAGTACTTC
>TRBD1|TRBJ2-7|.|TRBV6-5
CASSSKGARYEQYF
TGTGCCAGCAGTTCAAAGGGGGCGCGATACGAGCAGTACTTC
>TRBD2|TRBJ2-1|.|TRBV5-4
CASSFSSGISLYNEQFF
TGTGCCAGCAGCTTCTCTAGCGGGATCTCCCTTTACAATGAGCAGTTCTTC
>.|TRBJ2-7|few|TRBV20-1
CSARGGREQYF
TGCAGTGCTAGGGGCGGGCGCGAGCAGTACTTC
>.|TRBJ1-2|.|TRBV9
CASSVDNGRTYGYTF
TGTGCCAGCAGCGTAGATAATGGGAGAACCTATGGCTACACCTTC